The 3 T cell receptor beta chains below all came from one sample that was sequenced in a study of blood T cells in healthy people across ages. Primers used in a second PCR of roughly 6 to 11 cycles were a sample-barcoded 5' primer and a J-beta primer mix. MiXCR, run by TCRdb on the 5' RACE reads, gives a single entry per CDR3 protein. Found here are approximately 1.5 million distinct CDR3 sequences, almost 35% of them singletons; the top ten hold over 9%. The sample consisted of blood. The receptors shown here come from a woman younger than 45 in good health.

This clonotype turned up a few times. The genes are TRBV5-1 and TRBJ2-3; D is possibly TRBD1 or TRBD2 (5 bases each). This CDR3 is built from 16 residues. Germline CDR1 and CDR2: SGHRS and YFSETQ. V was clipped by 4 bases and J by 2 bases, with 17 bases between them. The DNA of the CDR3 is TGCGCCAGCAGCCAGGGCGAGGGCCCGTACACAGATACGCAGTATTTT. Protein product: CASSQGEGPYTDTQYF.

This clonotype has more than one count but fewer than ten. The CDR3 protein is CSVEVGDRASYEQYF. The DNA of the CDR3 is TGCAGCGTTGAAGTAGGGGACAGGGCCTCCTACGAGCAGTACTTC. The chain combines TRBV29-1 with TRBJ2-7; 9 nucleotides agree with TRBD1. From germline, CDR1 is SQVTM and CDR2 ANQGSEA. The CDR3 is 15 residues long. V lost 1 base to trimming and J lost 0 bases; unmatched junction nucleotides: 4.

V gene TRBV10-1 combines with J gene TRBJ2-3; TRBD1 matches 8 bases. After removal of 8 bases from V and 2 bases from J, the junction contained 6 bases not matched to a gene. The CDR3 length is 14 residues. Germline assignment: CDR1 WNHNN and CDR2 SYGVQD (reference sequence). CDR3 amino acids: CASARDRLTDTQYF. CDR3 bases: TGCGCCAGCGCCCGGGACAGGCTCACAGATACGCAGTATTTT.